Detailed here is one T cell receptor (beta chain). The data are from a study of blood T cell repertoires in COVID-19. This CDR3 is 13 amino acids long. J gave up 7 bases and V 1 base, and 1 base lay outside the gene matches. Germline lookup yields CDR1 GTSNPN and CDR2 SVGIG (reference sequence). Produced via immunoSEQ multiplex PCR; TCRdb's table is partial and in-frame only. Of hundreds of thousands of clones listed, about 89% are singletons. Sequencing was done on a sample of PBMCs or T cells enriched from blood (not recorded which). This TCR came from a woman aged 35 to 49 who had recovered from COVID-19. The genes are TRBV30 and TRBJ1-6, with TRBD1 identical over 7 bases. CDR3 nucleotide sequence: TGTGCCTGGAGTGAACAGGGGAATTCACCCCTCCACTTT. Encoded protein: CAWSEQGNSPLHF.